This T cell receptor beta chain originates from a study of blood T cell repertoires in COVID-19. Assay used: immunoSEQ multiplex PCR; TCRdb lists only in-frame clones, some missing. This sample has about 95,000 clones; roughly 80% occur once, and the top ten carry around 27%. This CDR3 comprises 15 residues. Between the trimmed V and J ends, which lost 6 bases and 4 bases, there was a span of 18 bases. Germline loops: CDR1 SNHLY, CDR2 FYNNEI. Sample: peripheral blood. The rearrangement joins TRBV2 to TRBJ1-2, with D maybe TRBD1 (6 bases). This receptor was taken from an elderly man with active or convalescent COVID-19. CDR3 DNA sequence: TGTGCCAGCAGCGTTGGGACAACCTTGGGCTATGGCTACACCTTC. Translated, it gives CASSVGTTLGYGYTF.